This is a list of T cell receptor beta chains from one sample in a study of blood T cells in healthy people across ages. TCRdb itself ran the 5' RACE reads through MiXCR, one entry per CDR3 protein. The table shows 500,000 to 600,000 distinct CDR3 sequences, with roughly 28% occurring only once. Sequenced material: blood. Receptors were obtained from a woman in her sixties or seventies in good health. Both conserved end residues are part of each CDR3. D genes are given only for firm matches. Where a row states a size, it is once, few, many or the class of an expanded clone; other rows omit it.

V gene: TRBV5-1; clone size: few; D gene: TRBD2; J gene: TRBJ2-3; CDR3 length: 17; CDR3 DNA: TGCGCCAGCAGTCTCAGCCGGACTAGCGGGGGAGGTGATACGCAGTATTTT; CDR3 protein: CASSLSRTSGGGDTQYF
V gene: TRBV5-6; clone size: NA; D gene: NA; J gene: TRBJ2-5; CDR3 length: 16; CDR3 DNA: TGTGCCAGCAGCTTCTTGGCACAGGGTAAGAGAGAGACCCAGTACTTC; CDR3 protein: CASSFLAQGKRETQYF
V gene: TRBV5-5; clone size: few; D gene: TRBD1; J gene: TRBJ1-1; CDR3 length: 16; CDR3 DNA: TGTGCCAGCAGCTTGATCGCCGGGACAGGGGGCGCTGAAGCTTTCTTT; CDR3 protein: CASSLIAGTGGAEAFF
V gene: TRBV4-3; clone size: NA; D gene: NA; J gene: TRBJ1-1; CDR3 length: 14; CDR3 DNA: TGCGCCAGCAGCCTAGGGACGCGGGGGGCTGAAGCTTTCTTT; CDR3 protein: CASSLGTRGAEAFF
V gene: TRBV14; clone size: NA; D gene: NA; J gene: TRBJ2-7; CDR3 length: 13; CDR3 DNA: TGTGCCACCGGAGCCCGCACGTCCTACGAGCAGTACTTC; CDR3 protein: CATGARTSYEQYF
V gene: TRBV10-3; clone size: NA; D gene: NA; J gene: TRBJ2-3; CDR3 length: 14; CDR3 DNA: TGTGCCATCAGTGCGAGGGAAACCACAGATACGCAGTATTTT; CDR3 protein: CAISARETTDTQYF
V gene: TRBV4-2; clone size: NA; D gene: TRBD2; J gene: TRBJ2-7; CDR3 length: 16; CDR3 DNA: TGTGCCAGCAGCCAAGAAACGACTAGCCTCCCTACGAAGCAGTACTTC; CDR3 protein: CASSQETTSLPTKQYF
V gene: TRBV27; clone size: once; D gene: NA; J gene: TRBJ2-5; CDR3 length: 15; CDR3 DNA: TGTGCCAGCAGTTTCGAAGGGCCCCCTTTTCGGACCCAGTACTTC; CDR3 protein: CASSFEGPPFRTQYF
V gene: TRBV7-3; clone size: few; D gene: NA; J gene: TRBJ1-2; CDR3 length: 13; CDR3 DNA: TGTGCCAGCAGCCTGCCCTCAGGAGTCGGCTACACCTTC; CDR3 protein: CASSLPSGVGYTF
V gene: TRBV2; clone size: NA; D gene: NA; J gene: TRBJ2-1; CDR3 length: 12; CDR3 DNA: TGTGCCAGCAGTGTCTACGAGAATGAGCAGTTCTTC; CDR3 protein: CASSVYENEQFF
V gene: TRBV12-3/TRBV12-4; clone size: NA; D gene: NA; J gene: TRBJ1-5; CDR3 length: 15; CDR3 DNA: TGTGCCGGCAGTACCCGCGGGGGAAGCAATCAGCCCCAGCATTTT; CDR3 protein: CAGSTRGGSNQPQHF
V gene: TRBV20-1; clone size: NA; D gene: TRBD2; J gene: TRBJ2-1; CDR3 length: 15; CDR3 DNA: TGCAGTGCTAGGTACCAACGGCGGGGGATTAATGAGCAGTTCTTC; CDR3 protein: CSARYQRRGINEQFF
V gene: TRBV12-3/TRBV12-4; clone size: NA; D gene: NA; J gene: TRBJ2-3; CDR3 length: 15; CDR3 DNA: TGTGCCAGCAGTCCCGGCGTCAGAAGCACAGATACGCAGTATTTT; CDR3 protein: CASSPGVRSTDTQYF
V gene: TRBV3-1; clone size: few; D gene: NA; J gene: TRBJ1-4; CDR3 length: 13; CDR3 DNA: TGTGCCAGCAGCCCTCCGAACGCGGAAAAACTGTTTTTT; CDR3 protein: CASSPPNAEKLFF
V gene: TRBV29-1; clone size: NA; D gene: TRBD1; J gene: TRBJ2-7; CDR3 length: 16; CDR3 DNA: TGCAGCGTTGATGGGCTTGAGGGGGCCAAAACCTACGAGCAGTACTTC; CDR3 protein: CSVDGLEGAKTYEQYF
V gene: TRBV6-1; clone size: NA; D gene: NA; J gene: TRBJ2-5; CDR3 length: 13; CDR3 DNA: TGTGCCAGCAGTGGGCAATTCATAGAGACCCAGTACTTC; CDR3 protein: CASSGQFIETQYF
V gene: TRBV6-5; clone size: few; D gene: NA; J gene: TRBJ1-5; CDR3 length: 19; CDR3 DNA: TGTGCCAGCAGTTACACAAGGGTCAGGGGTCCTTCTTCGAATCGGCCCCAGCATTTT; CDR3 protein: CASSYTRVRGPSSNRPQHF
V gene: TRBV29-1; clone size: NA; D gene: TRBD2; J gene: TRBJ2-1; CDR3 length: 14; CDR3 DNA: TGCAGCGTTGAAGGGGGACTAATGCTCAATGAGCAGTTCTTC; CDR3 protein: CSVEGGLMLNEQFF
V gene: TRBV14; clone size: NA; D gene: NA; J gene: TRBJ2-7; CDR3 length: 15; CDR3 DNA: TGTGCCAGCAGCCAAGCACTCTCAGGGGTTAACGAGCAGTACTTC; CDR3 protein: CASSQALSGVNEQYF
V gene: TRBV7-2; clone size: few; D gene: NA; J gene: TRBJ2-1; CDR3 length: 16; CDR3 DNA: TGTGCCAGCAGCTTATGGGACGGTGGAAGGGTCAATGAGCAGTTCTTC; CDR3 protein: CASSLWDGGRVNEQFF
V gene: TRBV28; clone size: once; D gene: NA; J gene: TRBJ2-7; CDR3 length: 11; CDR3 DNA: TGTGCAGTATCGGTGGGCTACGAGCAGTACTTC; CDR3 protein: CAVSVGYEQYF
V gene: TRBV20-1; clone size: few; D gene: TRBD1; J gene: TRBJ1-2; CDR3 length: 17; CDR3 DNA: TGCAGTGCTAGAGTGTGGGACAGGAGTGCTTCTAACTATGGCTACACCTTC; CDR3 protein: CSARVWDRSASNYGYTF
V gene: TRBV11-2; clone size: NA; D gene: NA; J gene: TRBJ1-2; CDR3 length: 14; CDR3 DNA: TGTGCCAGCAGCCCACCGGGGGTTGTGGGAAGCTACACCTTC; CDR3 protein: CASSPPGVVGSYTF
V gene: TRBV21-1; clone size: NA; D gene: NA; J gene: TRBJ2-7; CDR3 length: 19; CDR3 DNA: TGTGCCAGCAGCAAAACTCGCTGTCGGGGGATGGGTTCTACTGGTGAGCAGTACTTC; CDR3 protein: CASSKTRCRGMGSTGEQYF
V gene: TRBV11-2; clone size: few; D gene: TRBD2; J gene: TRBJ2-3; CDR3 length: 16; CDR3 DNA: TGTGCCAGCAGCTTAGCTGGAGCGGGGGCCCCAGATACGCAGTATTTT; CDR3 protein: CASSLAGAGAPDTQYF
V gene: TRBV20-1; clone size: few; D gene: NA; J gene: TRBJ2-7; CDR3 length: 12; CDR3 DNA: TGCAGTGCTAGAGTCAGGGGGGTCGAGCAGTACTTC; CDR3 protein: CSARVRGVEQYF
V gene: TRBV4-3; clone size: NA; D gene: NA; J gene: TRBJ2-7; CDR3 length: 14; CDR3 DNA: TGCGCCAGCAGCCAAGAGCGGCGGAACTACGAGCGGTACTTC; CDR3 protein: CASSQERRNYERYF
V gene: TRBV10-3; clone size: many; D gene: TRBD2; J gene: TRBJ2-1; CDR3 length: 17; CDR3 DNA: TGTGCCATCAGTGACCGGGTGTTAGCGGGGGCCCACAATGAGCAGTTCTTC; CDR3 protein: CAISDRVLAGAHNEQFF
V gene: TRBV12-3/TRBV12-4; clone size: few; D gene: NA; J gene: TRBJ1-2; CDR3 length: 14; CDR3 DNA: TGTGCCAGCAGCGGACAGCCAACTAACTATGGCTACACCTTC; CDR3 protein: CASSGQPTNYGYTF
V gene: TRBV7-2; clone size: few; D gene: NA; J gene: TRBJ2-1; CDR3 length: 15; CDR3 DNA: TGTGCCAGCAGCCCAAGGCCACTCTCCTACAATGAGCAGTTCTTC; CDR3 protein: CASSPRPLSYNEQFF
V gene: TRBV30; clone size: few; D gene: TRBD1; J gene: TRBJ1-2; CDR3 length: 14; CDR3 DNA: TGTGCCTGGAGTGTAACCCTGACAGGGGATGGCTACACCTTC; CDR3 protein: CAWSVTLTGDGYTF
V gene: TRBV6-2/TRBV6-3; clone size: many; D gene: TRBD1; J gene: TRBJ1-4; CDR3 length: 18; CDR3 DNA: TGTGCCAGCAGTTACTCCCCGGGACAGGGGGAGATTTACGAAAAACTGTTTTTT; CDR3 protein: CASSYSPGQGEIYEKLFF
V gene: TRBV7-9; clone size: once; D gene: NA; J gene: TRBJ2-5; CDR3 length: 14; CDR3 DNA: TGTGCCAGCAGCCTTGACTTGGCGGCAGAGACCCAGTACTTC; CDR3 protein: CASSLDLAAETQYF
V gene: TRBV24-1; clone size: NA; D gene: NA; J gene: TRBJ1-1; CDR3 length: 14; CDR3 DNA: TGTGCCACAGCGGCCCGGGGTCGGGCCACTGAAGCTTTCTTT; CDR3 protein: CATAARGRATEAFF
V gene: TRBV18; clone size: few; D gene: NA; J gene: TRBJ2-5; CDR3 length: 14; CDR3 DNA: TGTGCCAGCTCTCCGACTAGATCTTCAGAGACCCAGTACTTC; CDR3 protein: CASSPTRSSETQYF
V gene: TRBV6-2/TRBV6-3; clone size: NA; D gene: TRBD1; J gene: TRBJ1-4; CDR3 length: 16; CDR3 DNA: TGTGCCAGCACCCGCCCGACAGGGGGAGGGAGCGAAAAACTGTTTTTT; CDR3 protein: CASTRPTGGGSEKLFF
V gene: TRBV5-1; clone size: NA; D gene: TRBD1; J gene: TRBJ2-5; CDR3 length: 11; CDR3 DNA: TGCGCCAGCAGCCCAGGACAGGATAAGTACTTC; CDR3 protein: CASSPGQDKYF
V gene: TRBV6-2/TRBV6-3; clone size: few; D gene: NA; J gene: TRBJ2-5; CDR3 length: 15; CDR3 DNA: TGTGCCAGCAGTTACAGCTTGGGGGGACAAGAGACCCAGTACTTC; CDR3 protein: CASSYSLGGQETQYF
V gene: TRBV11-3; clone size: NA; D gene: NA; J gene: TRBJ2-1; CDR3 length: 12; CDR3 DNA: TGTGCCAGCAGCTTAGGCCGGAGTCAGCAGTTCTTC; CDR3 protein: CASSLGRSQQFF
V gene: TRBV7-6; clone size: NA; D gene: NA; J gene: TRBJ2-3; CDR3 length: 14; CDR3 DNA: TGTGCCAGCAGCTTAGCTGGGGAGGAGGATACGCAGTATTTT; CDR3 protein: CASSLAGEEDTQYF
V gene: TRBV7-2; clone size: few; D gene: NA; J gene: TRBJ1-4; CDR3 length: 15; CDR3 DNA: TGTGCCAGCAGCGTGGCCAGGGAAGAAGGTGAAAAACTGTTTTTT; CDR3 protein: CASSVAREEGEKLFF
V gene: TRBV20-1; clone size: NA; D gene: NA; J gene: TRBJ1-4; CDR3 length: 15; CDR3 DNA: TGCAGTGCTGACCCGGACCTTTCATTGCGCGAAAAACTGTTTTTT; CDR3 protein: CSADPDLSLREKLFF
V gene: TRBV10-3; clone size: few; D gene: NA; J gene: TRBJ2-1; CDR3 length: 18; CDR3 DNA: TGTGCCATCAGATCCGACTACCATAGCGGAAGGTCCTACAATGAGCAGTTCTTC; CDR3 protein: CAIRSDYHSGRSYNEQFF
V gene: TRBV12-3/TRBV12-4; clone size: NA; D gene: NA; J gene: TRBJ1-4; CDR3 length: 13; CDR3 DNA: TGTGCCAGCAGTTTGCATGGAGCCTCTAAACTGTTTTTT; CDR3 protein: CASSLHGASKLFF
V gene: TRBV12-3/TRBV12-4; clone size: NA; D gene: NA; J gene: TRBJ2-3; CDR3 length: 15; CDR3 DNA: TGTGCCAGCAGCTTAGGGGACGGAGGCACAGATACGCAGTATTTT; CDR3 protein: CASSLGDGGTDTQYF
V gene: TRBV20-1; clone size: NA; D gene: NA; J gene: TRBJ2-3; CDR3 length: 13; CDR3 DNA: TGCAGTGCTCCACCCCGGGGGGCTGATACGCAGTATTTT; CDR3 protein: CSAPPRGADTQYF
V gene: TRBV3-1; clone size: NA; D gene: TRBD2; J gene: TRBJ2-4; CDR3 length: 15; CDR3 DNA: TGTGCCAGCAGCCATGGCGGGGGTAGGGAAAACATTCAGTACTTC; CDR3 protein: CASSHGGGRENIQYF
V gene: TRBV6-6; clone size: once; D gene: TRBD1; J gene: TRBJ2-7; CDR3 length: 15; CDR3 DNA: TGTGCCAGCAGTTACTCGAGGCAGGGGGCGGGCGAGCAGTACTTC; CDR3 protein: CASSYSRQGAGEQYF
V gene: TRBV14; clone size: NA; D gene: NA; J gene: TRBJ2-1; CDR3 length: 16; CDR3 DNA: TGTGCCAGCAGCCAAGAGGGGCCCTTTCGCTACAATGAGCAGTTCTTC; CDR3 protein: CASSQEGPFRYNEQFF
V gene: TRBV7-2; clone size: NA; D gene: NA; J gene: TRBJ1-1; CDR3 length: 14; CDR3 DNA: TGTGCCAGCAGCCCTCTGGCGGGGCGCACTGAAGCTTTCTTT; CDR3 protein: CASSPLAGRTEAFF
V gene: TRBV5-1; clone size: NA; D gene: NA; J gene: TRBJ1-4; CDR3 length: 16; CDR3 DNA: TGCGCCAGCAGCCCCCAGCAGGGTAGGACTAATGAAAAACTGTTTTTT; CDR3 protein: CASSPQQGRTNEKLFF
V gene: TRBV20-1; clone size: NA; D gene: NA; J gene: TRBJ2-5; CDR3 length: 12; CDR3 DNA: TGCAGAGCCGACAGGCGGCAAGAGACCCAGTACTTC; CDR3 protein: CRADRRQETQYF
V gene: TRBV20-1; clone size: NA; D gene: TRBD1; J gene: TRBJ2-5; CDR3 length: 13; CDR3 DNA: TGCAGTGCTGTCAAGGGGGCCAGGGAGACCCAGTACTTC; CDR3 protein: CSAVKGARETQYF
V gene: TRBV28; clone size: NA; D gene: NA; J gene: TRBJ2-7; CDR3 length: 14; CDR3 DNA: TGTGCCAGCAGTCCACCAGGGGAGTCCTACGAGCAGTACTTC; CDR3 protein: CASSPPGESYEQYF
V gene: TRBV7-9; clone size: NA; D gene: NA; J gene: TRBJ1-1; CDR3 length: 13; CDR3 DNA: TGTGCCAGCAGCTTTGTTCTGAGCCCTGAAGCTTTCTTT; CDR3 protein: CASSFVLSPEAFF